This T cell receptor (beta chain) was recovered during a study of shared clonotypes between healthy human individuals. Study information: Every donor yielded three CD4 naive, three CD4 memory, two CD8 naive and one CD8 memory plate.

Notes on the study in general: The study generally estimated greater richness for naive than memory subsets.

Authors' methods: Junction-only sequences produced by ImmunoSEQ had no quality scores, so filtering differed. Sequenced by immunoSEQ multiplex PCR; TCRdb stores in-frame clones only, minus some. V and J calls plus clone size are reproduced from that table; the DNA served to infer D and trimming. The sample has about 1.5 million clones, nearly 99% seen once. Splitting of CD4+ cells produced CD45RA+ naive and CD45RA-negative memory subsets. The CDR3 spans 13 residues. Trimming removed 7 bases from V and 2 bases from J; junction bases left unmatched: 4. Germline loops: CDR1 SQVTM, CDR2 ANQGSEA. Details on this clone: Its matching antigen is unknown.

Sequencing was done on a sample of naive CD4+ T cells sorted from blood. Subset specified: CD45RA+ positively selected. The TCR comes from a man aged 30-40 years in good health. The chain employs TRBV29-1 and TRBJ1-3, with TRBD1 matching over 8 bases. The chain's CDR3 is CSARQGTGNTIYF. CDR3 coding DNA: TGCAGCGCCCGACAGGGGACTGGAAACACCATATATTTT.